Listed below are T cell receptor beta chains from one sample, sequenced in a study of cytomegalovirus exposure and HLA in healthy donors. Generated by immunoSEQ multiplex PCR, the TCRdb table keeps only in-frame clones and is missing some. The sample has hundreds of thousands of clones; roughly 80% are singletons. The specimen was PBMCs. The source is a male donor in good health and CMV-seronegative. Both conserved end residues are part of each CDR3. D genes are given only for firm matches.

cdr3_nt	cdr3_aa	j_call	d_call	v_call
TGTGCCAGCCTTAAGGCCGGGACAGCACCCTCTGGGGCCAACGTCCTGACTTTC	CASLKAGTAPSGANVLTF	TRBJ2-6	TRBD1	TRBV7-9
TGTGCCAGCAGCTCTCTGCCGGCGGGACTACAAGAGACCCAGTACTTC	CASSSLPAGLQETQYF	TRBJ2-5	TRBD2	TRBV11-2
TGCGCCAGCAGTGAGTCCAGGGCCTTGGGTGAAGGGACTGAAGCTTTCTTT	CASSESRALGEGTEAFF	TRBJ1-1	-	TRBV10-1
TGTGCCAGCAGTTTAGCGCTAAATCAGCCCCAGCATTTT	CASSLALNQPQHF	TRBJ1-5	-	TRBV27
TGTGCCAGTAGTATGGACGGGACAGGGTATGCCAAAAACATTCAGTACTTC	CASSMDGTGYAKNIQYF	TRBJ2-4	TRBD1	TRBV19
TGTGCCAGCAGCTTAACCGGTGGAGGGAATGAGCAGTTCTTC	CASSLTGGGNEQFF	TRBJ2-1	-	TRBV7-9
TGTGCCAGCAGCCCCCGTGGGCCAGAGTACAATGAGCAGTTCTTC	CASSPRGPEYNEQFF	TRBJ2-1	-	TRBV4-2
TGTGCCAGTAGGAGACAGGGAAACTATGGCTACACCTTC	CASRRQGNYGYTF	TRBJ1-2	TRBD1	TRBV19
TGTGCCAGCAGTTATGGGGAGTCCACAGATACGCAGTATTTT	CASSYGESTDTQYF	TRBJ2-3	-	TRBV6-5
TGTGCCAGCAGAAACCGGGCGGGGTTTAATTCACCCCTCCACTTT	CASRNRAGFNSPLHF	TRBJ1-6	-	TRBV13
TGCGCCAGCAGCCTTACCTCGCCCCCTACTAGCGGGGTCTCCTACGAGCAGTACTTC	CASSLTSPPTSGVSYEQYF	TRBJ2-7	TRBD2	TRBV4-1
TGTGCCAGCATCATTTTAGGGAAACAGGGTGAAGCTTTCTTT	CASIILGKQGEAFF	TRBJ1-1	-	TRBV28
TGCGCCAGCAGCTTGGCTGTTAGCGGGATCAATGAGCAGTTCTTC	CASSLAVSGINEQFF	TRBJ2-1	TRBD2	TRBV5-1
TGTGCCAGCAGGAAGGGGACAGGGGGCGTCGCAGCTTTCTTT	CASRKGTGGVAAFF	TRBJ1-1	TRBD1	TRBV6-5
TGTGCCAGCAGCCAACAGGGCTTCGGGGAGCTGTTTTTT	CASSQQGFGELFF	TRBJ2-2	-	TRBV11-2
TGCGCCAGCAGCGGGTGGACAGGGGTATCCATCGAAGCTTTCTTT	CASSGWTGVSIEAFF	TRBJ1-1	TRBD1	TRBV5-1
TGTGCCAGCAGGTACCAGGGACTAGCGGGGGAGACCCAGTACTTC	CASRYQGLAGETQYF	TRBJ2-5	TRBD2	TRBV6-5
TGTGCCAGCAGCCCGGGACTAGCGGGACCTCAGTACCAAGAGACCCAGTACTTC	CASSPGLAGPQYQETQYF	TRBJ2-5	TRBD2	TRBV5-6
TGCGCCAGCAGCCACGACGGGAGGAATCAGCCCCAGCATTTT	CASSHDGRNQPQHF	TRBJ1-5	-	TRBV4-3
TGCAGTGCTAGAGATGGGCAGGAGCAGTTCTTC	CSARDGQEQFF	TRBJ2-1	-	TRBV20-1
TGTGCCAGCAGTGAAGGCGCGGGATTTGAGCAGTACTTC	CASSEGAGFEQYF	TRBJ2-7	-	TRBV6-1
TGTGCCAGCAGTGAAGGGGCAGCACAAGAGACCCAGTACTTC	CASSEGAAQETQYF	TRBJ2-5	-	TRBV2
TGTGCCAGCAGCCATCATGGTAGCGGGAGTTGGGGGGAGACCCAGTACTTC	CASSHHGSGSWGETQYF	TRBJ2-5	TRBD2	TRBV7-2
TGTGCCAGCAGGCGCTCCCCCACTGCAACTAATGAAAAACTGTTTTTT	CASRRSPTATNEKLFF	TRBJ1-4	-	TRBV7-2
TGCGCCAGCACCGGACAGTCCAAAAACATTCAGTACTTC	CASTGQSKNIQYF	TRBJ2-4	-	TRBV23-1
TGTGCCAGCAGCAAAGTAGCGGGAGCCACCTCCTACGAGCAGTACTTC	CASSKVAGATSYEQYF	TRBJ2-7	-	TRBV21-1
TGTGCCTGGAGACACCCGGTCGGGGAAGCTTTCTTT	CAWRHPVGEAFF	TRBJ1-1	-	TRBV30